These T cell receptor beta chains were read from a single sample in a study of cytomegalovirus exposure and HLA in healthy donors. The repertoire was sequenced with immunoSEQ multiplex PCR; TCRdb's copy has only in-frame clones and lacks some. The sample records more than 100,000 clones, 78% being singletons. Sequencing was performed on PBMCs. These receptor sequences come from a woman in her late teens or twenties in good health and CMV-seronegative. The CDR3 runs from the conserved cysteine through the conserved F or W. D genes are given only for firm matches. Clone size is not always given. Where it is, it says once, few, many or a class for expanded clones.

V gene: TRBV5-1; D gene: -; clone size: -; J gene: TRBJ2-7; CDR3 protein: CASSPAPQVVDEQYF; CDR3 DNA: TGCGCCAGCAGCCCCGCCCCCCAAGTAGTCGACGAGCAGTACTTC
V gene: TRBV4-1; D gene: TRBD1; clone size: -; J gene: TRBJ1-5; CDR3 protein: CASSQTDRDQPQHF; CDR3 DNA: TGCGCCAGCAGCCAGACGGACAGGGATCAGCCCCAGCATTTT
V gene: TRBV5-1; D gene: TRBD2; clone size: -; J gene: TRBJ2-1; CDR3 protein: CASSTEGTSGRLGEQFF; CDR3 DNA: TGCGCCAGCAGCACCGAAGGGACTAGCGGGCGGCTGGGTGAGCAGTTCTTC
V gene: TRBV5-1; D gene: TRBD2; clone size: -; J gene: TRBJ2-1; CDR3 protein: CASSLGGLVNEQFF; CDR3 DNA: TGCGCCAGCAGCTTGGGTGGACTAGTTAATGAGCAGTTCTTC
V gene: TRBV5-6; D gene: -; clone size: -; J gene: TRBJ1-1; CDR3 protein: CASSKEGGAFF; CDR3 DNA: TGTGCCAGCAGTAAAGAGGGAGGAGCTTTCTTT
V gene: TRBV7-2; D gene: TRBD2; clone size: -; J gene: TRBJ2-2; CDR3 protein: CASSPRGGNTGELFF; CDR3 DNA: TGTGCCAGCAGCCCGCGGGGGGGAAACACCGGGGAGCTGTTTTTT
V gene: TRBV7-9; D gene: TRBD1; clone size: -; J gene: TRBJ2-7; CDR3 protein: CASRPDRGQSRDEQYF; CDR3 DNA: TGTGCCAGCAGACCTGACAGGGGGCAGAGTCGGGACGAGCAGTACTTC
V gene: TRBV7-9; D gene: TRBD2; clone size: -; J gene: TRBJ2-7; CDR3 protein: CASSSFSGTPYEQYF; CDR3 DNA: TGTGCCAGCAGCTCCTTTAGCGGGACTCCCTACGAGCAGTACTTC
V gene: TRBV5-1; D gene: -; clone size: few; J gene: TRBJ2-3; CDR3 protein: CASSSGSSTDTQYF; CDR3 DNA: TGCGCCAGCAGCTCGGGGTCTTCCACAGATACGCAGTATTTT
V gene: TRBV5-1; D gene: TRBD1; clone size: -; J gene: TRBJ2-2; CDR3 protein: CASMAAGGTGELFF; CDR3 DNA: TGCGCCAGCATGGCGGCAGGGGGCACCGGGGAGCTGTTTTTT
V gene: TRBV4-1; D gene: -; clone size: -; J gene: TRBJ2-5; CDR3 protein: CASSQGWDIVTQYF; CDR3 DNA: TGCGCCAGCAGCCAAGGATGGGACATCGTGACCCAGTACTTC
V gene: TRBV7-2; D gene: TRBD2; clone size: -; J gene: TRBJ2-7; CDR3 protein: CASSPQLAGVYEQYF; CDR3 DNA: TGTGCCAGCAGCCCCCAACTAGCGGGAGTCTACGAGCAGTACTTC
V gene: TRBV9; D gene: -; clone size: -; J gene: TRBJ2-1; CDR3 protein: CASSAGAYNEQFF; CDR3 DNA: TGTGCCAGCAGCGCCGGGGCCTACAATGAGCAGTTCTTC
V gene: TRBV28; D gene: -; clone size: once; J gene: TRBJ2-7; CDR3 protein: CASGQSVREQYF; CDR3 DNA: TGTGCCAGCGGTCAGTCAGTCCGCGAGCAGTACTTC
V gene: TRBV7-9; D gene: -; clone size: -; J gene: TRBJ1-1; CDR3 protein: CATPRGNTEAFF; CDR3 DNA: TGTGCAACGCCCCGGGGGAACACTGAAGCTTTCTTT
V gene: TRBV4-1; D gene: TRBD2; clone size: -; J gene: TRBJ2-1; CDR3 protein: CASSPLLAGVSISYNEQFF; CDR3 DNA: TGCGCCAGCAGCCCTCTCTTAGCGGGAGTCTCCATCTCCTACAATGAGCAGTTCTTC
V gene: TRBV6-6; D gene: -; clone size: -; J gene: TRBJ2-5; CDR3 protein: CASTSSYQETQYF; CDR3 DNA: TGTGCCAGCACGTCTTCCTACCAAGAGACCCAGTACTTC
V gene: TRBV5-1; D gene: -; clone size: -; J gene: TRBJ2-3; CDR3 protein: CASSLESGTSTDTQYF; CDR3 DNA: TGCGCCAGCAGCTTGGAATCCGGGACTAGCACAGATACGCAGTATTTT
V gene: TRBV12-5; D gene: -; clone size: -; J gene: TRBJ2-1; CDR3 protein: CASGLVLYNEQFF; CDR3 DNA: TGTGCTAGTGGTTTGGTCTTATACAATGAGCAGTTCTTC
V gene: TRBV5-1; D gene: TRBD2; clone size: -; J gene: TRBJ2-3; CDR3 protein: CASSLTTSGSGNTQYF; CDR3 DNA: TGCGCCAGCAGCTTGACGACTAGCGGGAGTGGAAATACGCAGTATTTT
V gene: TRBV4-2; D gene: -; clone size: few; J gene: TRBJ1-2; CDR3 protein: CASSQDPGGGDYGYTF; CDR3 DNA: TGTGCCAGCAGCCAAGATCCTGGGGGAGGTGACTATGGCTACACCTTC
V gene: TRBV9; D gene: TRBD1; clone size: -; J gene: TRBJ1-2; CDR3 protein: CASSAPTGDGYGYTF; CDR3 DNA: TGTGCCAGCAGCGCCCCGACAGGGGATGGCTATGGCTACACCTTC
V gene: TRBV5-1; D gene: TRBD1; clone size: -; J gene: TRBJ1-2; CDR3 protein: CASAAGGAVGYTF; CDR3 DNA: TGCGCCAGCGCGGCAGGGGGCGCGGTTGGCTACACCTTC
V gene: TRBV18; D gene: -; clone size: -; J gene: TRBJ1-4; CDR3 protein: CASSPPGGALTNEKLFF; CDR3 DNA: TGTGCCAGCTCACCACCGGGCGGGGCGCTTACTAATGAAAAACTGTTTTTT
V gene: TRBV30; D gene: -; clone size: once; J gene: TRBJ1-5; CDR3 protein: CAWSGGGGRQPQHF; CDR3 DNA: TGTGCCTGGAGTGGGGGAGGTGGGAGACAGCCCCAGCATTTT
V gene: TRBV20-1; D gene: TRBD2; clone size: -; J gene: TRBJ2-5; CDR3 protein: CSAAGEETQYF; CDR3 DNA: TGCAGTGCGGCGGGAGAAGAGACCCAGTACTTC
V gene: TRBV5-1; D gene: -; clone size: once; J gene: TRBJ1-1; CDR3 protein: CASSSNRALNTEAFF; CDR3 DNA: TGCGCCAGCAGCTCGAACAGGGCTCTGAACACTGAAGCTTTCTTT
V gene: TRBV10-3; D gene: -; clone size: -; J gene: TRBJ1-5; CDR3 protein: CAISDNSNRPQHF; CDR3 DNA: TGTGCCATCAGTGACAATAGCAATCGCCCCCAGCATTTT